This passage covers 18 T cell receptor beta chains from one sample sequenced in a study of cytomegalovirus exposure and HLA in healthy donors. The PCR made use of 60 Vbeta and 13 Jbeta primers. TCRdb's table, derived via immunoSEQ multiplex PCR, lists solely in-frame clones and lacks some. The sample records more than 200,000 clones, 70% being singletons. The material sequenced was PBMCs. The receptors were gathered from a man aged 40-49 years in good health and CMV-seropositive.

V usage is TRBV7-8 and J usage is TRBJ2-3; TRBD2 matches 10 bases. The CDR3 is 16 amino acids. From germline, CDR1 is SGHVS and CDR2 FQNEAQ. Losses at the gene ends were 4 bases for V and 0 bases for J; bases not matched to a gene: 4. CDR3 amino acids: CASSYLAGVSTDTQYF. The CDR3 DNA reads as TGTGCCAGCAGCTACCTAGCGGGGGTCAGCACAGATACGCAGTATTTT.

V is TRBV28 and J is TRBJ2-1; D might be TRBD2 (6 bases). CDR3 length: 16 residues. The V end was cut by 5 bases, the J end by 4 bases, with 18 bases between. Germline V gene lookup returns CDR1 MDHEN and CDR2 SYDVKM. DNA of the CDR3: TGTGCCAGCAGTGCCTGGACTACCCGGGGTTACAATGAGCAGTTCTTC. Protein product: CASSAWTTRGYNEQFF. Based on the CDR3 plus reference TRBV28 and TRBJ2-1, the full variable domain is DVKVTQSSRYLVKRTGEKVFLECVQDMDHENMFWYRQDPGLGLRLIYFSYDVKMKEKGDIPEGYSVSREKKERFSLILESASTNQTSMYLCASSAWTTRGYNEQFFGPGTRLTVL.

J is TRBJ2-3 and V is TRBV29-1; TRBD1 aligns across 7 bases. CDR1 and CDR2 (germline): SQVTM, ANQGSEA. V lost 6 bases, J lost 2 bases, and 8 bases stayed unmatched. The CDR3 runs 14 residues. In nucleotides, the CDR3 is TGCAGCGTGGCCCGGGACAGCTACACAGATACGCAGTATTTT. It specifies CSVARDSYTDTQYF.

This clone occurred a few times. This rearrangement joins TRBV2 to TRBJ2-5, with D perhaps matching TRBD1 (6 bases). The germline CDR1 and CDR2 sequences are SNHLY and FYNNEI. The CDR3 is made up of 11 amino acids. Trimming left V 10 bases short and J 5 bases short, with 11 bases between. The CDR3, as DNA: TGTGCCACCACAGGGTCGGAGACCCAGTACTTC. This translates into CATTGSETQYF.

This chain links TRBV28 with TRBJ2-4; the D gene is possibly TRBD1 (5 bases). Between the trimmed V and J ends, which lost 2 bases and 0 bases, there was a span of 11 bases. The germline V gene has CDR1 MDHEN and CDR2 SYDVKM. CDR3 length: 16 residues. The CDR3 sequence is CASSLEGQLAKNIQYF. CDR3 bases: TGTGCCAGCAGTTTAGAAGGACAATTAGCCAAAAACATTCAGTACTTC.

This sequence joins TRBV11-2 and TRBJ1-1; no firm D call. CDR1 is SGHAT and CDR2 is FQNNGV in the germline V gene. Trimming cost V 5 bases and J 1 base, with 8 bases left between them. The CDR3 extends over 13 amino acids. CDR3 nucleotides: TGTGCCAGCAGCCTGATAGAGAACACTGAAGCTTTCTTT. Translated: CASSLIENTEAFF.

The chain links TRBV7-9 to TRBJ1-1; TRBD1 matches at 8 bases. The CDR3 has 15 residues. After removal of 6 bases from V and 4 bases from J, the junction contained 10 bases not matched to a gene. Germline lookup yields CDR1 SEHNR and CDR2 FQNEAQ (reference sequence). CDR3 residues: CASRIIGTGTTEAFF. The CDR3 bases are TGTGCCAGCAGAATAATCGGGACAGGTACCACTGAAGCTTTCTTT.

This clone has only a few counts. The chain links TRBV11-1 to TRBJ1-1; D is perhaps TRBD1 (5 bases). The CDR3 loop spans 16 amino acids. Trimming removed 1 base from V and 0 bases from J, with 12 bases in between. Germline V gene data show CDR1 as SGHAT and CDR2 as FQDESV (reference sequence). CDR3 region: CASSLGRVPMNTEAFF. In DNA form, the CDR3 reads TGTGCCAGCAGCTTAGGCAGGGTCCCGATGAACACTGAAGCTTTCTTT. Drawing the rest from reference TRBV11-1 and TRBJ1-1, the complete variable domain is EAEVAQSPRYKITEKSQAVAFWCDPISGHATLYWYRQILGQGPELLVQFQDESVVDDSQLPKDRFSAERLKGVDSTLKIQPAELGDSAMYLCASSLGRVPMNTEAFFGQGTRLTVV.

V usage is TRBV9 and J usage is TRBJ1-1, with D tentatively TRBD1 (5 bases). Trimming left V 0 bases short and J 5 bases short, with 5 bases between. The length of the CDR3 is 12 residues. Germline lookup yields CDR1 SGDLS and CDR2 YYNGEE. The CDR3 DNA follows: TGTGCCAGCAGCGTAGAGGGGACTGAAGCTTTCTTT. Translated: CASSVEGTEAFF.

The V gene is TRBV6-1, the J gene TRBJ2-1; the match to TRBD1 covers 7 bases. The CDR3 length is 14 residues. The trim removed 4 bases at V and 8 bases at J, leaving 8 bases unmatched. Germline loops: CDR1 MNHNS, CDR2 SASEGT. CDR3 sequence reads: CASSGQGRGDEQFF. CDR3 DNA: TGTGCCAGCAGTGGACAGGGACGAGGGGATGAGCAGTTCTTC.

This clone was recorded once. This chain joins TRBV7-9 and TRBJ2-7, with D possibly TRBD1 on 6 matching bases. In germline, CDR1 is SEHNR, CDR2 FQNEAQ (reference sequence). Trimming stripped 1 base from V and 1 base from J, with 11 bases between. This CDR3 region has 15 residues. The CDR3 loop is CASSLGAGVSYEQYF. The CDR3 nucleotides read TGTGCCAGCAGCTTAGGCGCAGGGGTATCCTACGAGCAGTACTTC.

The rearrangement links TRBV25-1 to TRBJ2-5; the D is unclear. The J call is doubtful: the DNA matches TRBJ2-7 better. Germline V CDR1 and CDR2: MGHDK, SYGVNS. The CDR3 covers 13 residues. The CDR3 DNA follows: TGTGCCACCGAGGCAAGCCTCTCCTACGAGCAGTACTTC. This sequence encodes CATEASLSYEQYF.

The chain is built from TRBV6-5 and TRBJ2-3; 8 bases map to TRBD1. Germline lookup yields CDR1 MNHEY and CDR2 SVGAGI. Unmatched junction bases numbered 10, after V lost 4 bases and J lost 10 bases. The CDR3 sequence is 14 residues long. The CDR3 sequence: CASSSGTGTTSQYF. The CDR3 DNA reads TGTGCCAGCAGTTCTGGGACAGGAACAACTTCGCAGTATTTT.

This clone was seen a handful of times. This chain links TRBV10-2 with TRBJ1-5; 10 bases are shared with TRBD1. The CDR3 covers 15 residues. The germline V gene has CDR1 WSHSY and CDR2 SAAADI. Losses at the gene ends were 6 bases for V and 6 bases for J; bases not matched to a gene: 8. CDR3 DNA sequence: TGCGCCAGCAGAGAGACAGGGGGCTTCGGTCAGCCCCAGCATTTT. It encodes CASRETGGFGQPQHF.

V and J are TRBV19 and TRBJ2-1; D is possibly TRBD1 (7 bases). V lost 3 bases and J lost 5, with 14 bases in between. Per the germline V gene, CDR1 is LNHDA and CDR2 is SQIVND (reference sequence). The CDR3 consists of 15 residues. CDR3 sequence (DNA): TGTGCCAGTAGTATCGACAGGGAGGTGGACAATGAGCAGTTCTTC. Its protein is CASSIDREVDNEQFF.

The gene calls are TRBV5-1 and TRBJ2-5; D may be TRBD2 (7 bases). V was pared by 0 bases and J by 1 base, with 10 bases between. The CDR3 is 15 amino acids. The germline CDR1 and CDR2 sequences are SGHRS and YFSETQ. CDR3 sequence reads: CASSLEGGVQETQYF. The CDR3 nucleotides read TGCGCCAGCAGCTTGGAGGGGGGGGTCCAAGAGACCCAGTACTTC. Full variable domain (outside the CDR3, taken from reference TRBV5-1 and TRBJ2-5): KAGVTQTPRYLIKTRGQQVTLSCSPISGHRSVSWYQQTPGQGLQFLFEYFSETQRNKGNFPGRFSGRQFSNSRSEMNVSTLELGDSALYLCASSLEGGVQETQYFGPGTRLLVL.

CDR3 nucleotides: TGTGCCAGCTCACGAACTAGCGGGGATTCCTACGAGCAGTACTTC. Its translation is CASSRTSGDSYEQYF. The chain combines TRBV18 with TRBJ2-7; 10 nucleotides align to TRBD2. The CDR3 extends over 15 amino acids. V lost 4 bases, J lost 1 base, and 4 bases stayed unmatched. The germline gives CDR1 KGHSH, CDR2 LQKENI.

Details on this clone: Relative to the germline gene, one junction end is altered; a read error may explain this. The rearrangement links TRBV6-1 to TRBJ2-3, with 8 bases matching TRBD2. This CDR3 comprises 17 residues. Germline CDR1 is MNHNS and CDR2 is SASEGT. The CDR3 is CASSEDWVAGFTDTQYF. CDR3 nucleotides: TGTGCCAGCAGCGAAGACTGGGTAGCGGGGTTCACAGATACGCAGTATTTT.